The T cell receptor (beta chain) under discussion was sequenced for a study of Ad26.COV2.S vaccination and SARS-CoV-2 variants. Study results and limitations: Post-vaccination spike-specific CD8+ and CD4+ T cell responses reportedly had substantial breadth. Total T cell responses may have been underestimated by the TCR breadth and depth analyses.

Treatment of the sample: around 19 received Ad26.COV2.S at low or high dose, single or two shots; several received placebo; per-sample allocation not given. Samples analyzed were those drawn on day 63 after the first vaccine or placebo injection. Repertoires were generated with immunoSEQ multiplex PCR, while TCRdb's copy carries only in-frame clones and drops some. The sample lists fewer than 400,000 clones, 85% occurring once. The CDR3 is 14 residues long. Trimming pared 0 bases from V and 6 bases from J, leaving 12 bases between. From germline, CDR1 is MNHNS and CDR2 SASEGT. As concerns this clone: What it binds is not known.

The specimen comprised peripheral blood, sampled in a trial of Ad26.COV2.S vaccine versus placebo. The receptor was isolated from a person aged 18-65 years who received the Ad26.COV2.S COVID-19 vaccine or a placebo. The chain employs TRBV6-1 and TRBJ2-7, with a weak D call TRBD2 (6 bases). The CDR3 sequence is CASSEALRRGEQYF. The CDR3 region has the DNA TGTGCCAGCAGTGAAGCGCTTCGGAGGGGCGAGCAGTACTTC.